The rows below give T cell receptor beta chains drawn from one sample of a study of metastatic and nonmetastatic thyroid tumors. TCRdb used MiXCR to call clones anew from the PCR reads. The table records around 23,000 clones, roughly 19% of them present only once. The sample comprised blood. The receptors come from a male donor with papillary thyroid cancer or a benign thyroid nodule (not recorded which). Some clones in this sample may be carry-over from other donors' samples. The CDR3 runs from the conserved cysteine through the conserved F or W. A D gene is named only where the DNA matches it firmly. The size entry is marked missing in some rows and otherwise reads once, few, many or a size class.

clone size: many
J gene: TRBJ2-5
V gene: TRBV7-2
D gene: TRBD1
CDR3 DNA: TGTGCCAGCAGCTTAGCGAGGGGGCCACAAGAGACCCAGTACTTC
CDR3 protein: CASSLARGPQETQYF

clone size: many
J gene: TRBJ2-1
V gene: TRBV9
D gene: NA
CDR3 DNA: TGTGCCAGCGGGACGGGGGCCAACAATGAGCAGTTCTTC
CDR3 protein: CASGTGANNEQFF

clone size: many
J gene: TRBJ1-1
V gene: TRBV4-3
D gene: NA
CDR3 DNA: TGCGCCAGCAGCCAAGTACGCTCTGTTGAAGCTTTCTTT
CDR3 protein: CASSQVRSVEAFF

clone size: NA
J gene: TRBJ2-6
V gene: TRBV6-5
D gene: NA
CDR3 DNA: TGTGCCAGCGGTGACACAGGGTATGGGGCCAACGTCCTGACTTTC
CDR3 protein: CASGDTGYGANVLTF

clone size: many
J gene: TRBJ2-3
V gene: TRBV24-1
D gene: TRBD1
CDR3 DNA: TGTGCCACCAGTGAGTCCGGGACAGACCACACAGATACGCAGTATTTT
CDR3 protein: CATSESGTDHTDTQYF

clone size: many
J gene: TRBJ2-3
V gene: TRBV28
D gene: NA
CDR3 DNA: TGTGCCAGCAGCCTAGGGTCCGGGGCCGATACGCAGTATTTT
CDR3 protein: CASSLGSGADTQYF

clone size: once
J gene: TRBJ1-2
V gene: TRBV5-4
D gene: TRBD1
CDR3 DNA: TGTGCCCGCAGCTCCGGGCACAGGGGACATGGCTACACCTTC
CDR3 protein: CARSSGHRGHGYTF

clone size: many
J gene: TRBJ1-1
V gene: TRBV6-1
D gene: TRBD1
CDR3 DNA: TGTGCCAGCAGTACTTGGGGGACAGGGGCAGCTTTCTTT
CDR3 protein: CASSTWGTGAAFF

clone size: many
J gene: TRBJ2-7
V gene: TRBV11-2
D gene: NA
CDR3 DNA: TGTGCCAGCAGCTTAGAGGGGGGCTCCTACGAGCAGTACTTC
CDR3 protein: CASSLEGGSYEQYF

clone size: many
J gene: TRBJ1-1
V gene: TRBV5-1
D gene: NA
CDR3 DNA: TGCGCCAGCACCTCGGGGCAGGGGCACACTGAAGCTTTCTTT
CDR3 protein: CASTSGQGHTEAFF

clone size: many
J gene: TRBJ2-3
V gene: TRBV11-2
D gene: TRBD1
CDR3 DNA: TGTGCCAGCAGCCGGGACAGGGGATTTTCTAATACGCAGTATTTT
CDR3 protein: CASSRDRGFSNTQYF

clone size: many
J gene: TRBJ1-5
V gene: TRBV11-2
D gene: NA
CDR3 DNA: TGTGCCAGCAGCCCGGTTGAGAGGGGGGTTAATCAGCCCCAGCATTTT
CDR3 protein: CASSPVERGVNQPQHF

clone size: many
J gene: TRBJ1-1
V gene: TRBV28
D gene: TRBD1
CDR3 DNA: TGTGCCAGCACCACCGGGACAGGGGGCGGGAACACTGAAGCTTTCTTT
CDR3 protein: CASTTGTGGGNTEAFF

clone size: many
J gene: TRBJ1-1
V gene: TRBV12-5
D gene: NA
CDR3 DNA: TGTGCTAGTGGTTTGGCCGGGCGTGACACTGAAGCTTTCTTT
CDR3 protein: CASGLAGRDTEAFF

clone size: many
J gene: TRBJ1-3
V gene: TRBV27
D gene: NA
CDR3 DNA: TGTGCCAGCAGTTTCACAGGCGACTCTGGAAACACCATATATTTT
CDR3 protein: CASSFTGDSGNTIYF

clone size: many
J gene: TRBJ1-1
V gene: TRBV5-1
D gene: TRBD1
CDR3 DNA: TGCGCCAGCAGCAGTAGACAGGGAACGAACACTGAAGCTTTCTTT
CDR3 protein: CASSSRQGTNTEAFF

clone size: many
J gene: TRBJ2-1
V gene: TRBV5-6
D gene: TRBD2
CDR3 DNA: TGTGCCAGCAGCACCCTCGGGGGGGAAGCTTACAATGAGCAGTTCTTC
CDR3 protein: CASSTLGGEAYNEQFF

clone size: NA
J gene: TRBJ2-3
V gene: TRBV20-1
D gene: NA
CDR3 DNA: TGCTGTGCTAGGGGGGACCGAAATAGCACACATACGCAGTATTTT
CDR3 protein: CCARGDRNSTHTQYF

clone size: many
J gene: TRBJ1-1
V gene: TRBV18
D gene: NA
CDR3 DNA: TGTGCCAGCTCACCAAGGGGGAACACTGAAGCTTTCTTT
CDR3 protein: CASSPRGNTEAFF

clone size: many
J gene: TRBJ1-3
V gene: TRBV20-1
D gene: NA
CDR3 DNA: TGCAGTGCAAGACGTCCCTCTGGAAACACCATATATTTT
CDR3 protein: CSARRPSGNTIYF

clone size: many
J gene: TRBJ1-1
V gene: TRBV6-1
D gene: TRBD1
CDR3 DNA: TGTGCCAGCAGTTCTCCCGGGACAGGGTACACTGAAGCTTTCTTT
CDR3 protein: CASSSPGTGYTEAFF

clone size: many
J gene: TRBJ1-6
V gene: TRBV19
D gene: NA
CDR3 DNA: TGTGCCAGTAGTATTTGGTCGACCGAAAATTCACCCCTCCACTTT
CDR3 protein: CASSIWSTENSPLHF

clone size: many
J gene: TRBJ1-4
V gene: TRBV19
D gene: NA
CDR3 DNA: TGTGCCAGTAGTTTGAGGTTTAGTGAAAAACTGTTTTTT
CDR3 protein: CASSLRFSEKLFF

clone size: medium-sized
J gene: TRBJ1-6
V gene: TRBV30
D gene: NA
CDR3 DNA: TGTGCCTGGAGTATTGCGGGGTGGGATTCACCCCTCCACTTT
CDR3 protein: CAWSIAGWDSPLHF

clone size: many
J gene: TRBJ2-7
V gene: TRBV7-9
D gene: NA
CDR3 DNA: TGTGCCAGCAGCTTAAGTCAGCCTCCCGGATACGAGCAGTACTTC
CDR3 protein: CASSLSQPPGYEQYF

clone size: many
J gene: TRBJ2-4
V gene: TRBV7-2
D gene: NA
CDR3 DNA: TGTGCCAGCAGCACAGTATACAGGGAAAGCATTCAGTACTTC
CDR3 protein: CASSTVYRESIQYF

clone size: NA
J gene: TRBJ2-3
V gene: TRBV14
D gene: TRBD2
CDR3 DNA: TGTGCCAGCAGCCGCGGACTAGTCAATTCAGATACGCAGTATTTT
CDR3 protein: CASSRGLVNSDTQYF

clone size: many
J gene: TRBJ2-7
V gene: TRBV20-1
D gene: NA
CDR3 DNA: TGCAGTGCGGAAGGAGCTAGCAATTCCTACGAGCAGTACTTC
CDR3 protein: CSAEGASNSYEQYF

clone size: NA
J gene: TRBJ1-1
V gene: TRBV20-1
D gene: NA
CDR3 DNA: TGCAGTGCTATCCAGAGGGAAAGTGAAGCTATCTTT
CDR3 protein: CSAIQRESEAIF

clone size: many
J gene: TRBJ1-1
V gene: TRBV18
D gene: TRBD1
CDR3 DNA: TGTGCCAGCCAAACCCTACAGGGGGCGCAAACTGAAGCTTTCTTT
CDR3 protein: CASQTLQGAQTEAFF

clone size: NA
J gene: TRBJ2-1
V gene: TRBV11-2
D gene: TRBD2
CDR3 DNA: TGTGTCAGCAGCTCCGGGACTATCGGGAGATCTGATGAGCAGTTCTTC
CDR3 protein: CVSSSGTIGRSDEQFF

clone size: many
J gene: TRBJ1-1
V gene: TRBV5-1
D gene: TRBD1
CDR3 DNA: TGCGCCAGCAGCTTGGCAGGGGGCACGGGCACTGAAGCTTTCTTT
CDR3 protein: CASSLAGGTGTEAFF

clone size: NA
J gene: TRBJ2-3
V gene: TRBV11-2
D gene: NA
CDR3 DNA: TGTGCCAGCAGTCAAGGGCCATCGGTATCAGATACGCAGTATTTT
CDR3 protein: CASSQGPSVSDTQYF

clone size: many
J gene: TRBJ2-1
V gene: TRBV11-3
D gene: NA
CDR3 DNA: TGTGCCAGCAGCTTAATGCTAGGTGGCAATGAGCAGTTCTTC
CDR3 protein: CASSLMLGGNEQFF

clone size: many
J gene: TRBJ2-1
V gene: TRBV11-2
D gene: NA
CDR3 DNA: TGTGCCAGCAGCTTAGATGGGGGGCCGCCTCACAATGAGCAGTTCTTC
CDR3 protein: CASSLDGGPPHNEQFF

clone size: many
J gene: TRBJ1-6
V gene: TRBV3-1
D gene: NA
CDR3 DNA: TGTGCCAGCAGCCCTAGCCAAGGGAATTCACCCCTCCACTTT
CDR3 protein: CASSPSQGNSPLHF

clone size: many
J gene: TRBJ1-5
V gene: TRBV19
D gene: NA
CDR3 DNA: TGTGCCAGTGCCACCCCTGGACGGTACCAAGGTGGCAATCAGCCCCAGCATTTT
CDR3 protein: CASATPGRYQGGNQPQHF

clone size: many
J gene: TRBJ1-2
V gene: TRBV12-3/TRBV12-4
D gene: NA
CDR3 DNA: TGTGCCAGCAGTTTTGAATGGGATGGCTACACCTTC
CDR3 protein: CASSFEWDGYTF

clone size: NA
J gene: TRBJ2-2
V gene: TRBV7-3
D gene: TRBD2
CDR3 DNA: TGTGCCAGCAGCCCGACTAGCGGGAGCGAACCTAACACCGGGGAGCTGTTTTTT
CDR3 protein: CASSPTSGSEPNTGELFF

clone size: NA
J gene: TRBJ2-2
V gene: TRBV12-5
D gene: TRBD2
CDR3 DNA: TGTGCTAGTGTCCCCCGGACTAGCGGTAGGGGACCCTTCACCGGGGAGCTGTTTTTT
CDR3 protein: CASVPRTSGRGPFTGELFF

clone size: many
J gene: TRBJ1-5
V gene: TRBV9
D gene: NA
CDR3 DNA: TGTGCCAGCAGCGCAGGGACGGCGGGAGGTCAGCCCCAGCATTTT
CDR3 protein: CASSAGTAGGQPQHF

clone size: NA
J gene: TRBJ2-3
V gene: TRBV7-9
D gene: NA
CDR3 DNA: TGTGCCAACAGCTCCCAGGCAGGAGATACGCAGTATTTT
CDR3 protein: CANSSQAGDTQYF

clone size: many
J gene: TRBJ1-1
V gene: TRBV4-2
D gene: NA
CDR3 DNA: TGTGCCAGCAGCCGTGAGATGGGGGCAGCCGGGACTGAGGGAGCTTTCTTT
CDR3 protein: CASSREMGAAGTEGAFF

clone size: NA
J gene: TRBJ1-1
V gene: TRBV5-1
D gene: TRBD1
CDR3 DNA: TGCGCCAGCAGCCCGGGGACAGACACTGAAGCTTTCTTT
CDR3 protein: CASSPGTDTEAFF

clone size: few
J gene: TRBJ2-7
V gene: TRBV6-1
D gene: NA
CDR3 DNA: TGTGCCAGCAGTGCGGCGTGGGGGCCCCACGAGCAGTACTTC
CDR3 protein: CASSAAWGPHEQYF

clone size: NA
J gene: TRBJ2-2
V gene: TRBV2
D gene: NA
CDR3 DNA: TGTGCGAGCAGTGATGCACAGTCTGGGGAGCTGTTTTTT
CDR3 protein: CASSDAQSGELFF

clone size: NA
J gene: TRBJ2-1
V gene: TRBV7-9
D gene: NA
CDR3 DNA: TGTGCCAGCATTTTAACTAACGGTGAGCAGTTCTTC
CDR3 protein: CASILTNGEQFF

clone size: NA
J gene: TRBJ2-7
V gene: TRBV11-2
D gene: NA
CDR3 DNA: TGTGCCAGCAGCCACGTCACGGCCTACGAGCAGTACTTC
CDR3 protein: CASSHVTAYEQYF

clone size: few
J gene: TRBJ2-7
V gene: TRBV15
D gene: NA
CDR3 DNA: TGTGCCACCAGCAGAGAACCATACAAGGCCTACGAGCTGTACTTC
CDR3 protein: CATSREPYKAYELYF

clone size: NA
J gene: TRBJ1-1
V gene: TRBV6-1
D gene: TRBD1
CDR3 DNA: TGTGCCAGCAGCCCCGGACAGGGTGGAGCAGCTTTCTTT
CDR3 protein: CASSPGQGGAAFF

clone size: many
J gene: TRBJ1-1
V gene: TRBV9
D gene: NA
CDR3 DNA: TGTGCCAGCAGCACCCCCGGGACGGATAACACTGAAGCTTTCTTT
CDR3 protein: CASSTPGTDNTEAFF